A single sample is the source of the 17 T cell receptor beta chains below, sequenced in a study of blood T cell repertoires in COVID-19. Profiled with immunoSEQ multiplex PCR; TCRdb holds only in-frame clones, not every one. The sample lists about 270,000 clones, about 82% occurring once. The sequenced sample consisted of peripheral blood. Receptor source: an elderly woman with COVID-19, enrolled during active disease.

In its sample, this clone was seen a few times. The genes are TRBV14 and TRBJ2-7; perhaps TRBD1 as D (7 bases). This CDR3 contains 13 residues. From germline, CDR1 is SGHDN and CDR2 FVKESK. V gave up 4 bases and J gave up 6 bases, with 13 bases separating them. The DNA of the CDR3 is TGTGCCAGCAGCCCTTACAGGGGAGGCGAGCAGTACGTC. It translates to CASSPYRGGEQYV.

A single count supports this clone. This chain connects TRBV4-2 to TRBJ2-3; 10 bases fit TRBD2. J lost 3 bases, V lost 0 bases, and 6 bases had no gene match. Germline CDR1 reads LGHNA; CDR2 reads YNFKEQ. The CDR3 sequence is 17 residues long. CDR3 in amino acids: CASSQDPAGGRTDTQYF. In DNA form, the CDR3 reads TGTGCCAGCAGCCAAGATCCAGCGGGGGGGCGAACAGATACGCAGTATTTT.

The V call is TRBV15, the J call TRBJ1-1; a possible D gene is TRBD1 (5 bases). Trimming removed 4 bases from V and 0 bases from J, with 15 bases in between. The V gene's germline CDR1 is LNHNV and CDR2 YYDKDF (reference sequence). The CDR3 has 16 amino acids. CDR3 in amino acids: CATSNDWGVMNTEAFF. Here the CDR3 DNA reads TGTGCCACCAGCAACGACTGGGGGGTTATGAACACTGAAGCTTTCTTT.

This chain's CDR3 is CASSTTGADGYTF. CDR3 DNA sequence: TGTGCCAGCAGCACAACAGGGGCAGATGGCTACACCTTC. The chain joins TRBV7-2 to TRBJ1-2, with 7 bases matching TRBD1. The germline CDR1 and CDR2 sequences are SGHTA and FQGNSA. The trim removed 5 bases at V and 6 bases at J, leaving 6 bases unmatched. The CDR3 consists of 13 residues.

This clone was seen only once. The chain uses TRBV3-1 (or the pseudogene TRBV3-2) and TRBJ2-1, with TRBD1 matching 9 bases. Trimming cost V 4 bases and J 8 bases; bases outside gene matches: 9. This CDR3 is 15 amino acids long. The germline V gene has CDR1 LGHDT and CDR2 YNNKEL (reference sequence). For the CDR3, the DNA is TGTGCCAGCAGCCCGCGGGACAGGGTAAGAGATGAGCAGTTCTTC. Translated, it gives CASSPRDRVRDEQFF.

This clone was seen only a few times. The chain links TRBV18 to TRBJ1-1; 7 bases map to TRBD1. The CDR3 loop spans 15 amino acids. Trimming took 4 bases from V and 5 from J; bases not matched to a gene: 10. Germline V CDR1 and CDR2: KGHSH, LQKENI. This chain's CDR3 is CASSQGDRKRTEAFF. The CDR3 DNA reads as TGTGCCAGCTCACAAGGGGACAGAAAGCGGACTGAAGCTTTCTTT.

The chain combines TRBV7-9 with TRBJ1-3; D call uncertain. CDR3 length: 17 amino acids. In germline, CDR1 is SEHNR, CDR2 FQNEAQ (reference sequence). Trimming cost V 1 base and J 2 bases, with 15 bases left between them. CDR3 residues: CASSLGGNTNPGNTIYF. The CDR3 DNA reads TGTGCCAGCAGCTTAGGCGGGAATACCAACCCTGGAAACACCATATATTTT.

Comment on this clone: Other DNA sequences within the sample encode an identical CDR3. The gene calls are TRBV9 and TRBJ2-7; 8 nucleotides align to TRBD2. Germline CDR1 SGDLS, CDR2 YYNGEE. The CDR3 consists of 15 residues. After removal of 0 bases from V and 1 base from J, the junction contained 3 bases not matched to a gene. CDR3 sequence: CASSVDGGASYEQYF. In DNA form, the CDR3 reads TGTGCCAGCAGCGTAGACGGGGGGGCGTCCTACGAGCAGTACTTC.

The chain employs TRBV19 and TRBJ1-4; 8 bases are shared with TRBD1. Trimming cost V 6 bases and J 2 bases; bases outside gene matches: 2. Germline V gives CDR1 LNHDA, CDR2 SQIVND (reference sequence). The CDR3 extends over 14 amino acids. The CDR3 DNA reads TGTGCCAGTAGGAGACAGGGGACTAATGAAAAACTGTTTTTT. It translates to CASRRQGTNEKLFF.

V is TRBV5-1 and J is TRBJ1-2; tentatively, D is TRBD1 (5 bases). This CDR3 spans 15 amino acids. V lost 1 base and J 6 bases, leaving 16 bases between the germline ends. Germline CDR1 reads SGHRS; CDR2 reads YFSETQ. The CDR3 protein is CASSLRVGGADGYTF. CDR3 nucleotide sequence: TGCGCCAGCAGCTTGAGGGTTGGAGGGGCAGATGGCTACACCTTC.

The chain joins TRBV28 to TRBJ2-7; tentative D call: TRBD1 (5 bases). CDR1 and CDR2 (germline): MDHEN, SYDVKM. The length of the CDR3 is 14 residues. The V gene lost 4 bases and the J gene lost 0 bases, with 10 bases spanning the gap. The CDR3 protein is CASSSPDTSYEQYV. CDR3 DNA sequence: TGTGCCAGCAGTTCCCCGGACACCTCCTACGAGCAGTACGTC.

This chain uses TRBV18 with TRBJ1-2; 7 bases are shared with TRBD1. V trimming: 3 bases; J trimming: 3 bases; junction bases outside the gene matches: 7. The germline V gene encodes CDR1 KGHSH and CDR2 LQKENI. The CDR3 has 15 residues. CDR3 DNA: TGTGCCAGCTCACCCTCGACAGGGCACGACTATGGCTACACCTTC. Its protein is CASSPSTGHDYGYTF. Full variable domain (outside the CDR3, taken from reference TRBV18 and TRBJ1-2): NAGVMQNPRHLVRRRGQEARLRCSPMKGHSHVYWYRQLPEEGLKFMVYLQKENIIDESGMPKERFSAEFPKEGPSILRIQQVVRGDSAAYFCASSPSTGHDYGYTFGSGTRLTVV.

The CDR3 DNA reads TGTGCCAGCAGTGACGGGATGAACACTGAAGCTTTCTTT. It encodes CASSDGMNTEAFF. V usage is TRBV2 and J usage is TRBJ1-1; D call uncertain. V was shortened by 3 bases and J by 0 bases, with 5 bases between the two germline ends. Germline V gene lookup returns CDR1 SNHLY and CDR2 FYNNEI. The CDR3 sequence is 13 residues long.

The CDR3 DNA reads TGTGCCACCAGTGTCACTAGCGGGGGGGCAAGCGAGCAGTTCTTC. Translated, it gives CATSVTSGGASEQFF. J is TRBJ2-1 and V is TRBV24-1, with TRBD2 matching 13 bases. CDR3 length: 15 amino acids. The V gene's germline CDR1 is KGHDR and CDR2 SFDVKD. V was clipped by 5 bases and J by 10 bases; unmatched bases: 7.

The CDR3 coding sequence is TGTGCCAGCAGTCCCCTTGAGAGAGCAGGGAAAGGGAAGACCCAGTACTTC. Translating gives CASSPLERAGKGKTQYF. The chain links TRBV3-1 (or the pseudogene TRBV3-2) to TRBJ2-5, with D perhaps TRBD1 (5 bases). V was shortened by 6 bases and J by 6 bases, with 26 bases between the two germline ends. Germline CDR1 and CDR2: LGHDT and YNNKEL (reference sequence). There are 17 residues in the CDR3.

The rearrangement links TRBV23-1 to TRBJ1-5; TRBD1 agrees at 7 bases. TRBV23-1 is treated as an ORF (open reading frame) with a function not yet certain. The CDR3 runs to 17 residues. V gave up 2 bases and J gave up 2 bases; unmatched junction bases: 9. The CDR3 bases are TGCGCCAGCAGTCAACCCACAGGGGTGTCGGGCAATCAGCCCCAGCATTTT. This translates into CASSQPTGVSGNQPQHF.

J is TRBJ2-3 and V is TRBV4-3; TRBD2 is a possible D gene (6 bases). V dropped 1 base and J dropped 3 bases, with 14 bases sitting between them. Looked up from germline, CDR1 is LGHNA and CDR2 is YSLEER. The CDR3 spans 16 residues. CDR3 sequence (DNA): TGCGCCAGCAGCCAAGGAGGGCCCCGGGGGACAGATACGCAGTATTTT. It codes for CASSQGGPRGTDTQYF.